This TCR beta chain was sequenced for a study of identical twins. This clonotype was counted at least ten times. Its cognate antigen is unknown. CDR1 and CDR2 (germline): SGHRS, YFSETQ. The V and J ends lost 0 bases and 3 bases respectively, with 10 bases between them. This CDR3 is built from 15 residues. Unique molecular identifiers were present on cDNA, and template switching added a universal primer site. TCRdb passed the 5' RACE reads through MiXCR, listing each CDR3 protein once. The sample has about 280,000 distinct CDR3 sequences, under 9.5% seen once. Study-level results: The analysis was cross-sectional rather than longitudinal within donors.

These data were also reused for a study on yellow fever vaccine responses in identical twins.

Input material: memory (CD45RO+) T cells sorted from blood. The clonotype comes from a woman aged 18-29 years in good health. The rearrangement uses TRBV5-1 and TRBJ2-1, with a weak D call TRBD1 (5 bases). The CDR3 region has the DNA TGCGCCAGCAGCTTGGGCCAGGGAATCTACAATGAGCAGTTCTTC. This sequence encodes CASSLGQGIYNEQFF.